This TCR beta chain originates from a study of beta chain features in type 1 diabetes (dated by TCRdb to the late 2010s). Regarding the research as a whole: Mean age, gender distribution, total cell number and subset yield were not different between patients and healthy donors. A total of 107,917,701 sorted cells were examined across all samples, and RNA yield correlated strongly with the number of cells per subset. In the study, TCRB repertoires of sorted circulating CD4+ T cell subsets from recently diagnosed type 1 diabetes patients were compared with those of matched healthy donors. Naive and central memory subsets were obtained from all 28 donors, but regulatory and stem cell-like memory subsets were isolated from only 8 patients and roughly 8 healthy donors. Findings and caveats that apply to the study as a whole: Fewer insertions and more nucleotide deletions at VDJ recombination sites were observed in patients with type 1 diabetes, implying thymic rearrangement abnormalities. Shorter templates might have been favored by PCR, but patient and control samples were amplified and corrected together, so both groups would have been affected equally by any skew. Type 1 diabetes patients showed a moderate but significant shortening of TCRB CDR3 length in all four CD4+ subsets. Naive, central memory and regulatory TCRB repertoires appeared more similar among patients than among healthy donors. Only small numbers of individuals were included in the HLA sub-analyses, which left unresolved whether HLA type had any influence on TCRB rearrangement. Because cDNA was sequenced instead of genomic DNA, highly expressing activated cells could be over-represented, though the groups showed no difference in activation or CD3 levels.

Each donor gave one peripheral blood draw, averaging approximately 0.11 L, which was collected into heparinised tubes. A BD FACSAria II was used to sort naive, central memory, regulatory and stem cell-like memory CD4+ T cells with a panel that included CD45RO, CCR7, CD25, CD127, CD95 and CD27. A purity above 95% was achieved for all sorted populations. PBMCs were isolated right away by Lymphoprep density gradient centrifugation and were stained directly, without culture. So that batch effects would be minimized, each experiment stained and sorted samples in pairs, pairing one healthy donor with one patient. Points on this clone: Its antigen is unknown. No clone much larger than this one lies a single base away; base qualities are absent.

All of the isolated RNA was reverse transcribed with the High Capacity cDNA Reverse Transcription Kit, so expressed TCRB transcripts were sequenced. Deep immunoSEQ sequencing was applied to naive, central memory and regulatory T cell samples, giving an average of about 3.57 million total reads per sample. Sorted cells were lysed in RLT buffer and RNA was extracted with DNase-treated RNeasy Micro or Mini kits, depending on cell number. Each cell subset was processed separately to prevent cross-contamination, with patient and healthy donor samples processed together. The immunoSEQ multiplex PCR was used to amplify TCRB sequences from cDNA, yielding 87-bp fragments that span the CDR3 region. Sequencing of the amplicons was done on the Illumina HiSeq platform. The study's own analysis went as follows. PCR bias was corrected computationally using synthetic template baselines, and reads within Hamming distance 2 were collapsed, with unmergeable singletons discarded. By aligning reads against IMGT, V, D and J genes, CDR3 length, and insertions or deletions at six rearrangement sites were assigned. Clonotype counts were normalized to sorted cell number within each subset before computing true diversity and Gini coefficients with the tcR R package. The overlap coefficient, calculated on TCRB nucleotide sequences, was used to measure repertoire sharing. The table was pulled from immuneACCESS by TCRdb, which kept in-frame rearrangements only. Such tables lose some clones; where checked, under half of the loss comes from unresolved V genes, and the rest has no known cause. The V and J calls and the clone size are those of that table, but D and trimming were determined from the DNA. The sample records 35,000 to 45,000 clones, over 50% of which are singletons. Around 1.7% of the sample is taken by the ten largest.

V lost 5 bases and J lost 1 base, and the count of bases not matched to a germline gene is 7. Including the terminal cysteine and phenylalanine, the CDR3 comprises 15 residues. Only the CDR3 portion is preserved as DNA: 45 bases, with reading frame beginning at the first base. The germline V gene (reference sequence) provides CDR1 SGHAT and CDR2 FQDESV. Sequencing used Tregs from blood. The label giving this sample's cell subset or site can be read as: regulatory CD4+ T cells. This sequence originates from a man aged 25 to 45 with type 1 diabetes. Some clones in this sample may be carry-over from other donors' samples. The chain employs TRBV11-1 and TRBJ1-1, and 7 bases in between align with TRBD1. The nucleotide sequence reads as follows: TGTGCCAGCAGCCTCCAAGGACAGGCGAACACTGAAGCTTTCTTT. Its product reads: CASSLQGQANTEAFF.